The following is a T cell receptor (beta chain) sequence with its context. The data are from a study of control samples from healthy donors and cancer patients. Germline V gene data show CDR1 as LGHNA and CDR2 as YNFKEQ. Trimming cost V 8 bases and J 6 bases; bases outside gene matches: 7. This CDR3 is 15 amino acids long. Repertoires were generated with immunoSEQ multiplex PCR, while TCRdb's copy carries only in-frame clones and drops some. The repertoire holds 130,000 or so clones, with just under 90% as singletons. The chain carries TRBV4-2 and TRBJ2-2, with 12 bases lining up with TRBD2. Material for sequencing was PBMCs. The receptor was isolated from a man in his fifties or sixties with head and neck cancer. CDR3 residues: CASRAGLAGSGELFF. The CDR3 nucleotides read TGTGCCAGCCGCGCAGGACTAGCGGGGTCCGGGGAGCTGTTTTTT.